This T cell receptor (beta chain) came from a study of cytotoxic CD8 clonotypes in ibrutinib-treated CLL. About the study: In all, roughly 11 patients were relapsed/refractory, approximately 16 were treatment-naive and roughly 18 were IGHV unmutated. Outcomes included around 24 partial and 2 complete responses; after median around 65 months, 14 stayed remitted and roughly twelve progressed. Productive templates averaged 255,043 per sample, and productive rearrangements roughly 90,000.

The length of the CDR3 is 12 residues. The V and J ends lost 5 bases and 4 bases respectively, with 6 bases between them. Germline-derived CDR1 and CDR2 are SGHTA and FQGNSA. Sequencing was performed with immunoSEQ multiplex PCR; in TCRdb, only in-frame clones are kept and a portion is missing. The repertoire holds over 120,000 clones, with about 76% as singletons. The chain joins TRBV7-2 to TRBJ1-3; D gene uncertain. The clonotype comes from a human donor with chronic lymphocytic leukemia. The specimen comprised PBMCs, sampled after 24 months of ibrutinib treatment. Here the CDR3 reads CASSPPGNTIYF. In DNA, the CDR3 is TGTGCCAGCAGCCCCCCGGGAAACACCATATATTTT.